This is a list of T cell receptor beta chains from one sample in a study of T cells in localized non-small cell lung cancer. Libraries were prepared by immunoSEQ multiplex PCR; TCRdb keeps only in-frame clonotypes and omits some of them. The sample contains 100,000 to 150,000 clones, roughly 90% of which appear only once. The sequenced sample was peripheral blood, obtained before any cancer treatment. The receptor set was obtained from a female donor over 55 with stage I lung adenocarcinoma. Each CDR3 is given with its conserved first and last residue. D genes are given only for firm matches. Clone size is not always given. Where it is, it says once, few, many or a class for expanded clones.

d_call clone_size j_call v_call cdr3_nt cdr3_aa
NA NA TRBJ2-6 TRBV4-1 TGCGCCAGCAGCCATTCAAATCTGGGGGCCAACGTCCTGACTTTC CASSHSNLGANVLTF
NA NA TRBJ2-1 TRBV13 TGTGCCAGCAGCCCCAATAGCGGAGCCTACAATGAGCAGTTCTTC CASSPNSGAYNEQFF
NA NA TRBJ2-7 TRBV28 TGTGCCAGCAGTACCCCGGGACCTCGGGACCACGAGCAGTACTTC CASSTPGPRDHEQYF
TRBD1 NA TRBJ2-7 TRBV28 TGTGCCAGCAGCCCACCCCGACAGGGGGCGCGGGAGCAGTACTTC CASSPPRQGAREQYF
NA NA TRBJ1-5 TRBV27 TGTGCCAGCAGTTTATTTGGGGGAGGTCAGCCCCAGCATTTT CASSLFGGGQPQHF
TRBD1 NA TRBJ2-5 TRBV5-1 TGCGCCAGCAGCTTGGACGGACAGGGGACCAGGGCCCAGTACTTC CASSLDGQGTRAQYF
NA NA TRBJ2-1 TRBV29-1 TGCAGCGTTGGGAACAATGAGCAGTTCTTC CSVGNNEQFF
NA NA TRBJ2-3 TRBV5-1 TGCGCCAGCAGCCTACCCAAAGTCCTAGATACGCAGTATTTT CASSLPKVLDTQYF
TRBD2 NA TRBJ2-3 TRBV5-1 TGCGCCAGCAGCTTGGCAAAAGCGGGAGTTGGGGATACGCAGTATTTT CASSLAKAGVGDTQYF
NA few TRBJ2-1 TRBV19 TGTGCCAGCCGAGCGGACAGAAGCTCCTACAATGAGCAGTTCTTC CASRADRSSYNEQFF
NA NA TRBJ2-1 TRBV9 TGTGCCAGCAGCGTAGCCGGGAGTTTAAATGAGCAGTTCTTC CASSVAGSLNEQFF
NA NA TRBJ1-2 TRBV30 TGTGCCTGGAGTCCGGACAGAGGGGTCGGCTACACCTTC CAWSPDRGVGYTF
NA NA TRBJ2-7 TRBV27 TGTGCCAGCAGTTTATCGGCTCCTTCCTACGAGCAGTACTTC CASSLSAPSYEQYF
NA NA TRBJ2-7 TRBV6-5 TGTGCCAGCCGAGGGGGTACCTACGAGCAGTACTTC CASRGGTYEQYF